This T cell receptor beta chain was captured in a study of blood T cell repertoires in COVID-19. Study information: Nucleic acid was either cDNA or gDNA, and it came from T cells, B-cell-depleted T cells, or PBMCs.

TCRdb's table, derived via immunoSEQ multiplex PCR, lists solely in-frame clones and lacks some. Of about 75,000 clones listed, 84% were seen once; the top ten hold 20% to 25%. Only a few counts were recorded for this clone. Germline V gene data show CDR1 as MNHNS and CDR2 as SASEGT. Unmatched junction bases numbered 7, after V lost 1 base and J lost 10 bases. The CDR3 extends over 15 amino acids. Sequencing was performed on peripheral blood. The chain has TRBV6-1 and TRBJ1-6; 7 nucleotides agree with TRBD1. The receptor's source is a woman aged 50 to 60 with acute or convalescent COVID-19. CDR3 nucleotides: TGTGCCAGCAGTGAAGTCGGGACAGCTTACTCACCCCTCCACTTT. This encodes CASSEVGTAYSPLHF.